These 21 T cell receptor beta chains came from one sample sequenced in a study of blood T cells in healthy people across ages. Next came a second PCR, run for about 6 to 12 cycles, which used a sample-barcoded 5' primer along with a J-beta primer mix. MiXCR was run by TCRdb on the 5' RACE reads, yielding one entry per CDR3 protein. The data show about 1.5 million distinct CDR3 sequences, less than 45% seen once. What was sequenced was blood. These receptors were taken from a woman between 18 and 29 years old in good health.

This chain links TRBV6-6 with TRBJ2-6; D gene ambiguous. The CDR3 totals 16 residues. V shed 5 bases and J shed 0 bases, with 11 bases lying between them. Germline CDR1 MNHNY, CDR2 SVGAGI (reference sequence). The CDR3 loop reads CASSGTVYSGANVLTF. CDR3 nucleotide sequence: TGTGCCAGCAGTGGCACAGTTTACTCTGGGGCCAACGTCCTGACTTTC.

J is TRBJ1-2 and V is TRBV4-3; D ambiguous. Germline-derived CDR1 and CDR2 are LGHNA and YSLEER. The CDR3 is 17 amino acids. Between the trimmed V and J ends, which lost 1 base and 4 bases, there was a span of 19 bases. For the CDR3, the DNA is TGCGCCAGCAGCCAAGTTGGCTTGGAGGGTTTAAGCTATGGCTACACCTTC. Protein: CASSQVGLEGLSYGYTF.

This clonotype showed up many times. The V and J genes are TRBV5-1 and TRBJ2-7; TRBD1 matches at 10 bases. The CDR3 is 14 amino acids. The germline CDR1 and CDR2 sequences are SGHRS and YFSETQ. With V trimmed by 4 bases and J by 3 bases, 4 bases remained unmatched. Here the CDR3 DNA reads TGCGCCAGCAGCAAACGGGACAGGGGCTACGAGCAGTACTTC. Amino acids: CASSKRDRGYEQYF.

This clonotype has only a few counts. The chain is built from TRBV21-1 and TRBJ2-5. TRBV21-1 is tagged as a pseudogene. The CDR3 is 13 residues long. CDR3 loop: CAISKSLGETQYF. In nucleotides, the CDR3 is TGTGCCATCTCTAAAAGCCTAGGGGAGACCCAGTACTTC.

The chain recombines TRBV20-1 with TRBJ1-1; 7 bases line up with TRBD1. Germline V lookup: CDR1 DFQATT, CDR2 SNEGSKA (reference sequence). The CDR3 contains 16 residues. The ends lost 6 bases at V and 3 bases at J; junction bases unmatched: 16. This CDR3 reads CSARTGASSLHTEAFF. Here the CDR3 DNA reads TGCAGTGCGAGAACAGGGGCCTCTTCACTCCACACTGAAGCTTTCTTT.

In this sample, this clonotype turned up a few times. V and J are TRBV9 and TRBJ2-7; no clear D gene. Germline V gives CDR1 SGDLS, CDR2 YYNGEE. The germline V and J ends were trimmed by 1 base and 5 bases, with 10 bases remaining between them. CDR3 length: 13 amino acids. The CDR3 nucleotides read TGTGCCAGCAGCGTATCCGACGGACACGAGCAGTACTTC. Residues: CASSVSDGHEQYF. Full variable domain (outside the CDR3, taken from reference TRBV9 and TRBJ2-7): DSGVTQTPKHLITATGQRVTLRCSPRSGDLSVYWYQQSLDQGLQFLIQYYNGEERAKGNILERFSAQQFPDLHSELNLSSLELGDSALYFCASSVSDGHEQYFGPGTRLTVT.

This clonotype was seen more than once but under ten times. The chain carries TRBV4-1 and TRBJ1-5; 8 bases agree with TRBD1. The V and J ends lost 3 bases and 2 bases, in that order; junction bases with no gene match: 3. This CDR3 is built from 15 residues. Germline V gene lookup returns CDR1 MGHRA and CDR2 YSYEKL. The DNA of the CDR3 is TGCGCCAGCAGCCAGGGGACAGGCCGCAATCAGCCCCAGCATTTT. This translates into CASSQGTGRNQPQHF.

This clonotype has at least ten counts. V is TRBV7-9 and J is TRBJ2-3, with a tentative D call TRBD1 (6 bases). Germline CDR1 SEHNR, CDR2 FQNEAQ (reference sequence). V was clipped by 5 bases and J by 2 bases, with 11 bases between them. The CDR3 totals 14 residues. CDR3 region: CASSPGQFTDTQYF. The CDR3 region has the DNA TGTGCCAGCAGCCCCGGACAGTTCACAGATACGCAGTATTTT.

This clonotype turned up a few times. Written as DNA, the CDR3 is TGTGCCAGCAGGGCCGCGGGGCTCGGCTACGAGCAGTACTTC. It is translated as CASRAAGLGYEQYF. This chain connects TRBV28 to TRBJ2-7; D possibly corresponds to TRBD2 (6 bases). The CDR3 runs 14 residues. Germline-derived CDR1 and CDR2 are MDHEN and SYDVKM. Trimming pared 6 bases from V and 3 bases from J, leaving 15 bases between.

The rearrangement joins TRBV7-8 to TRBJ2-1; D gene uncertain. The CDR3 spans 15 residues. Germline loops: CDR1 SGHVS, CDR2 FQNEAQ. V shed 1 base and J shed 2 bases, with 9 bases lying between them. CDR3 bases: TGTGCCAGCAGCTTAGGCAGGCATCCCTACAATGAGCAGTTCTTC. It codes for CASSLGRHPYNEQFF. Supplemented by reference TRBV7-8 and TRBJ2-1, the full variable domain reads GAGVSQSPRYKVAKRGQDVALRCDPISGHVSLFWYQQALGQGPEFLTYFQNEAQLDKSGLPSDRFFAERPEGSVSTLKIQRTQQEDSAVYLCASSLGRHPYNEQFFGPGTRLTVL.

The CDR3 is CATSDPTDTPSYEQYF. For the CDR3, the DNA is TGTGCCACCAGTGACCCGACCGACACACCGTCCTACGAGCAGTACTTC. The chain employs TRBV24-1 and TRBJ2-7; no clear D gene. CDR3 length: 16 residues. V was shortened by 4 bases and J by 1 base, with 16 bases between the two germline ends. Germline assignment: CDR1 KGHDR and CDR2 SFDVKD.

This clonotype was picked up a small number of times. The chain employs TRBV9 and TRBJ2-1; 9 nucleotides line up with TRBD2. The CDR3 is 16 amino acids. The germline gives CDR1 SGDLS, CDR2 YYNGEE. The V and J ends lost 4 bases and 4 bases, in that order; junction bases with no gene match: 9. The CDR3 DNA reads as TGTGCCAGCAGCATCCACTCTAGCGGGGCGTACAATGAGCAGTTCTTC. It yields the protein CASSIHSSGAYNEQFF.

This clonotype came up a few times. Here the CDR3 DNA reads TGCGCCAGCAGCCAAGAAGGCGGGAGACCCTCTCTCAATGAGCAGTTCTTC. The encoded protein is CASSQEGGRPSLNEQFF. The chain has TRBV4-3 and TRBJ2-1; 7 bases fit TRBD2. Germline CDR1 and CDR2: LGHNA and YSLEER. This CDR3 has 17 residues. Unmatched junction bases numbered 11, after V lost 0 bases and J lost 6 bases.

CDR3 bases: TGTGCCAGCAAGGGGATAGGGCAGCCCCAGCATTTT. As protein: CASKGIGQPQHF. The rearrangement uses TRBV25-1 and TRBJ1-5; possible D gene TRBD1, 5 bases. Per germline, CDR1 MGHDK and CDR2 SYGVNS. V dropped 7 bases and J dropped 7 bases, with 11 bases sitting between them. The CDR3 is 12 residues long. The full variable domain, in which reference TRBV25-1 and TRBJ1-5 provide the parts outside the CDR3, is EADIYQTPRYLVIGTGKKITLECSQTMGHDKMYWYQQDPGMELHLIHYSYGVNSTEKGDLSSESTVSRIRTEHFPLTLESARPSHTSQYLCASKGIGQPQHFGDGTRLSIL.

The chain carries TRBV5-1 and TRBJ2-3, with 10 bases aligning to TRBD2. This CDR3 is built from 16 residues. V dropped 4 bases and J dropped 0; count of bases not matched to a gene: 5. Germline V gives CDR1 SGHRS, CDR2 YFSETQ. CDR3 residues: CASSPGLALSTDTQYF. The CDR3 DNA follows: TGCGCCAGCAGCCCGGGACTAGCGTTGAGCACAGATACGCAGTATTTT.

This clonotype has only a few counts. The chain uses TRBV7-2 and TRBJ2-1; D is unresolved. Deletions cut 5 bases from V and 7 bases from J, with 15 bases between. This CDR3 is built from 14 residues. Germline CDR1 SGHTA, CDR2 FQGNSA. This chain's CDR3 is CASSPTSATNEQFF. In DNA form, the CDR3 reads TGTGCCAGCAGCCCTACTTCAGCTACGAATGAGCAGTTCTTC.

This clonotype was observed at least ten times. This chain joins TRBV12-3 or TRBV12-4 and TRBJ2-1; 11 bases match TRBD2. The closer fit of TRBJ2-7 to the DNA end suggests the J call may be wrong. The CDR3 totals 15 residues. As DNA, the CDR3 is TGTGCCAGCAGACCCACTAGCGGGGGATACAATGAGCAGTACTTC. It is translated as CASRPTSGGYNEQYF.

This clonotype was detected a few times. The J gene is TRBJ2-1, the V gene TRBV9, with 11 nucleotides matching TRBD2. Unmatched junction bases numbered 6, after V lost 3 bases and J lost 7 bases. This CDR3 region has 15 residues. CDR1 is SGDLS and CDR2 is YYNGEE in the germline V gene. The DNA of the CDR3 is TGTGCCAGCAGCGATTTGGGACTAGCGGAGAATGAGCAGTTCTTC. This sequence encodes CASSDLGLAENEQFF.

The rearrangement uses TRBV7-6 and TRBJ2-1, with D perhaps matching TRBD1 (5 bases). The J call may be in error: the DNA end matches TRBJ2-7 better. This CDR3 region has 17 residues. CDR1 is SGHVS and CDR2 is FNYEAQ in the germline V gene. The CDR3 sequence: CASSLMARASSYNEQYF. The CDR3, as DNA: TGTGCCAGCAGCTTAATGGCCAGGGCGAGCTCCTACAATGAGCAGTACTTC.

The V gene is TRBV24-1, the J gene TRBJ2-1; 9 bases match TRBD2. V shed 0 bases, J shed 15 bases, and the junction held 5 bases outside the gene matches. This CDR3 comprises 13 residues. Germline lookup yields CDR1 KGHDR and CDR2 SFDVKD. DNA of the CDR3: TGTGCCACCAGTGATTTGCCGCGGGAGGGCCTGTTCTTC. Protein: CATSDLPREGLFF.

This chain connects TRBV29-1 to TRBJ2-3; 8 bases align to TRBD2. The ends lost 7 bases at V and 4 bases at J; junction bases unmatched: 13. Germline V gene lookup returns CDR1 SQVTM and CDR2 ANQGSEA. CDR3 size: 15 residues. The CDR3, as DNA: TGCAGCGGCCAGTCAGCGGGAGTTATCGCAGATACGCAGTATTTT. Amino acids: CSGQSAGVIADTQYF.